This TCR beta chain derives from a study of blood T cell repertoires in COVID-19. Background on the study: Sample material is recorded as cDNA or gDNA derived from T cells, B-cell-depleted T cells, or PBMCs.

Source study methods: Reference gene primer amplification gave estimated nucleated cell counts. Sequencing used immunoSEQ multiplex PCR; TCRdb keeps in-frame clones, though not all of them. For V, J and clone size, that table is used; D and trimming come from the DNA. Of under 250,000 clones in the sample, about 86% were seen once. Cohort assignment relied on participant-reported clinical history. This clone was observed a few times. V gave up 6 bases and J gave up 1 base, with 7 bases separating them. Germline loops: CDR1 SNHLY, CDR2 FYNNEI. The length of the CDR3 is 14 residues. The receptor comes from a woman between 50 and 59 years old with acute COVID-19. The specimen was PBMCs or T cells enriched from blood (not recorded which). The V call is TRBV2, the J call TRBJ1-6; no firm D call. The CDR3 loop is CASRRDSYNSPLHF. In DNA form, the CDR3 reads TGTGCCAGCAGGCGGGATTCCTATAATTCACCCCTCCACTTT.